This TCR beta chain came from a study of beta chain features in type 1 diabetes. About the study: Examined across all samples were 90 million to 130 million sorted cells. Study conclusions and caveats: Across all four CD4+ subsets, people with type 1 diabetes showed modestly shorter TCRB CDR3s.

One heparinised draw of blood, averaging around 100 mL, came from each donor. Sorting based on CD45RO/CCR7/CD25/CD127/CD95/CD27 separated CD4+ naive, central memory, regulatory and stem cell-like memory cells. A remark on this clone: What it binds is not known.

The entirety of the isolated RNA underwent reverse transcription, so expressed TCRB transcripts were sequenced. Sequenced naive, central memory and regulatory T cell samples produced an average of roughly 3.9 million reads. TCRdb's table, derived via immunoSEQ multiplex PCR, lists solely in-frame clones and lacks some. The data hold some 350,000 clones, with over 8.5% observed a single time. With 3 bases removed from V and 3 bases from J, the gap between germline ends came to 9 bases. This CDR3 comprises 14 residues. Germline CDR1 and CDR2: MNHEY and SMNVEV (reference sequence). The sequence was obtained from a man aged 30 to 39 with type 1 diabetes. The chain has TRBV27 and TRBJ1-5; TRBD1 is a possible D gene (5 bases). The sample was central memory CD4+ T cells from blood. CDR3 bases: TGTGCCAGCAGTTTGACCAGGGCCAATCAGCCCCAGCATTTT. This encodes CASSLTRANQPQHF.